This entry lists 31 T cell receptor beta chains sequenced from one sample in a study of cytomegalovirus exposure and HLA in healthy donors listed by TCRdb under 2017. The method was the immunoSEQ multiplex PCR assay. The multiplex PCR relied on a mix of 60 forward primers for TCR Vbeta segments and 13 reverse primers for TCR Jbeta segments. TCRdb took this table from immuneACCESS and kept in-frame rearrangements with V and J called. Such tables lack part of the clones; where checked against another copy, unresolved V genes explain under half of the gap, and the rest is unexplained. This sample has about 110,000 clones in its table, and more than 70% of those were observed once. The ten largest clones add up to about 0.22% of the sample. The sequenced sample consisted of PBMCs. Receptors originate from a man in his fifties or sixties in good health and CMV-seronegative.

The chain recombines TRBV6-6 with TRBJ1-2, with a tentative D call TRBD1 (6 bases). The CDR3 consists of 14 residues. V lost 4 bases, J lost 3 bases, and 12 bases lay in between. Looked up from germline, CDR1 is MNHNY and CDR2 is SVGAGI (reference sequence). The CDR3 protein is CASSFQQGDYGYTF. The CDR3, as DNA: TGTGCCAGCAGTTTCCAACAGGGTGACTATGGCTACACCTTC.

The rearrangement links TRBV5-4 to TRBJ1-4; 10 nucleotides line up with TRBD1. V shed 4 bases and J 7 bases; nucleotides not matched to a gene: 7. The CDR3 has 15 residues. Germline V gives CDR1 SGHNT, CDR2 YYREEE (reference sequence). CDR3 nucleotides: TGTGCCAGCAGCCCGCGGACAGGGGGGAGTGAAAAACTGTTTTTT. Translating gives CASSPRTGGSEKLFF.

V gene TRBV27 combines with J gene TRBJ2-1; perhaps TRBD2 as D (6 bases). Germline CDR1 reads MNHEY; CDR2 reads SMNVEV (reference sequence). This CDR3 contains 13 residues. Between the trimmed V and J ends, which lost 6 bases and 8 bases, there was a span of 14 bases. The CDR3 bases are TGTGCCAGCAGCGCGTGGTGGGGGGATGAGCAGTTCTTC. Protein sequence: CASSAWWGDEQFF.

This chain joins TRBV6-1 and TRBJ1-5; no reliable D call. The CDR3 sequence is 15 residues long. Trimming stripped 6 bases from V and 4 bases from J, with 16 bases between. Germline lookup yields CDR1 MNHNS and CDR2 SASEGT. The CDR3 DNA is TGTGCCAGCAGCCCACCTCTCCAGTGGAATCAGCCCCAGCATTTT. It yields the protein CASSPPLQWNQPQHF.

J is TRBJ2-5 and V is TRBV30; tentative D call: TRBD1 (5 bases). The CDR3 is made up of 16 amino acids. Germline V lookup: CDR1 GTSNPN, CDR2 SVGIG (reference sequence). V was cut by 3 bases and J by 3 bases, with 20 bases left in between. CDR3 coding DNA: TGTGCCTGGAGCCGAATGTTCCCAGGGCAAAAAGAGACCCAGTACTTC. It specifies CAWSRMFPGQKETQYF. Drawing the rest from reference TRBV30 and TRBJ2-5, the complete variable domain is SQTIHQWPATLVQPVGSPLSLECTVEGTSNPNLYWYRQAAGRGLQLLFYSVGIGQISSEVPQNLSASRPQDRQFILSSKKLLLSDSGFYLCAWSRMFPGQKETQYFGPGTRLLVL.

On this clone: The junction does not match germline at one end; this may be a read error. The CDR3 sequence is CASSPIGTGGGYPF. The CDR3 DNA reads TGTGCCAGTAGCCCTATTGGGACAGGGGGCGGCTACCCCTTC. The chain carries TRBV19 and TRBJ1-2, with 12 bases that match TRBD1. The CDR3 has 14 residues. Germline V gene lookup returns CDR1 LNHDA and CDR2 SQIVND (reference sequence). The full variable domain, completed using reference TRBV19 and TRBJ1-2, is DGGITQSPKYLFRKEGQNVTLSCEQNLNHDAMYWYRQDPGQGLRLIYYSQIVNDFQKGDIAEGYSVSREKKESFPLTVTSAQKNPTAFYLCASSPIGTGGGYPFGSGTRLTVV.

In DNA form, the CDR3 reads TGTGCCAGCCTGAGGCCTCCTCTCGGCAATGAGCAGTTCTTC. It translates to CASLRPPLGNEQFF. The genes are TRBV6-1 and TRBJ2-1; D remains ambiguous. This CDR3 is built from 14 residues. V lost 8 bases and J 6 bases, leaving 17 bases between the germline ends. CDR1 MNHNS and CDR2 SASEGT come from the germline V gene.

V usage is TRBV28 and J usage is TRBJ2-1, with 11 bases aligning to TRBD2. Germline V lookup: CDR1 MDHEN, CDR2 SYDVKM. This CDR3 has 15 residues. After removal of 4 bases from V and 4 bases from J, the junction contained 3 bases not matched to a gene. CDR3 region: CASSSGTSGYNEQFF. The CDR3 bases are TGTGCCAGCAGTTCCGGGACTAGCGGTTACAATGAGCAGTTCTTC. The full variable domain, with the rest looked up from reference TRBV28 and TRBJ2-1, is DVKVTQSSRYLVKRTGEKVFLECVQDMDHENMFWYRQDPGLGLRLIYFSYDVKMKEKGDIPEGYSVSREKKERFSLILESASTNQTSMYLCASSSGTSGYNEQFFGPGTRLTVL.

This clone is a singleton in its sample. The chain combines TRBV5-1 with TRBJ2-3; D unclear. The ends were cut back, 0 bases at V and 9 bases at J, with 5 bases in the middle. The germline V gene encodes CDR1 SGHRS and CDR2 YFSETQ. The CDR3 has 11 residues. This CDR3 reads CASSLASTQYF. DNA of the CDR3: TGCGCCAGCAGCTTGGCCTCGACGCAGTATTTT.

The chain couples TRBV11-2 to TRBJ2-5, with D possibly matching TRBD2 (5 bases). The germline V and J ends were trimmed by 4 bases and 4 bases, with 13 bases remaining between them. In germline, CDR1 is SGHAT, CDR2 FQNNGV. This CDR3 contains 14 residues. The CDR3 protein is CASSSGKRIETQYF. CDR3 nucleotides: TGTGCCAGCAGCTCGGGAAAACGCATAGAGACCCAGTACTTC.

This chain connects TRBV4-2 to TRBJ1-5; weak D call: TRBD1 (6 bases). Germline V CDR1 and CDR2: LGHNA, YNFKEQ. The CDR3 covers 15 residues. The V gene lost 4 bases and the J gene lost 6 bases, with 16 bases spanning the gap. The CDR3 sequence is CASSRIRQDIQPQHF. CDR3 DNA: TGTGCCAGCAGCCGCATTCGACAGGACATTCAGCCCCAGCATTTT.

This clone was observed a few times. This chain links TRBV25-1 with TRBJ1-2; D may be TRBD1 (6 bases). The germline V gene encodes CDR1 MGHDK and CDR2 SYGVNS. The V end was cut by 4 bases, the J end by 4 bases, with 13 bases between. The CDR3 is 14 amino acids. The CDR3 reads CASSAKQGGYGYTF. DNA of the CDR3: TGTGCCAGCAGTGCGAAACAGGGTGGCTATGGCTACACCTTC.

The chain combines TRBV9 with TRBJ2-4; possibly TRBD2 for D (5 bases). The CDR3 consists of 16 residues. V dropped 4 bases and J dropped 0 bases, with 14 bases sitting between them. The germline V gene encodes CDR1 SGDLS and CDR2 YYNGEE. The DNA of the CDR3 is TGTGCCAGCAGCTTAGAGGGAGATTTAGCCAAAAACATTCAGTACTTC. Protein sequence: CASSLEGDLAKNIQYF.

This clone showed up just a few times. One end of the junction does not line up with germline, which may come from a read error. The chain couples TRBV5-1 to TRBJ2-7; 8 bases map to TRBD1. The CDR3 has 12 amino acids. CDR1 and CDR2 from the germline V gene are SGHRS and YFSETQ. This CDR3 reads CASSEVEDRVSF. In DNA, the CDR3 is TGCGCCAGCAGCGAGGTGGAGGACAGGGTAAGCTTC.

The chain has TRBV28 and TRBJ2-3; TRBD2 aligns across 10 bases. This CDR3 spans 16 amino acids. V lost 10 bases, J lost 0 bases, and 10 bases stayed unmatched. Germline assignment: CDR1 MDHEN and CDR2 SYDVKM. CDR3 in DNA: TGTGCCACCCCCAGCGGGAGGGGATGGAGCACAGATACGCAGTATTTT. This translates into CATPSGRGWSTDTQYF.

The CDR3 nucleotides are TGTGCCAGCAGTTACGCAGGTTCTGGAAACACCATATATTTT. Translating it yields CASSYAGSGNTIYF. V and J are TRBV6-5 and TRBJ1-3; D is undetermined. Trimming stripped 2 bases from V and 1 base from J, with 6 bases between. CDR3 length: 14 residues. The germline gives CDR1 MNHEY, CDR2 SVGAGI.

The chain joins TRBV27 to TRBJ2-7; 8 bases are a match to TRBD2. This CDR3 region has 15 residues. J gave up 1 base and V 4 bases, and 6 bases lay outside the gene matches. Germline values: CDR1 MNHEY, CDR2 SMNVEV (reference sequence). The CDR3 DNA reads TGTGCCAGCAGTTGGACGTCGGGAGGGTCCTACGAGCAGTACTTC. This sequence encodes CASSWTSGGSYEQYF.

This clone has only a few counts. J is TRBJ2-1 and V is TRBV11-2; TRBD2 agrees at 10 bases. This CDR3 comprises 16 residues. The V segment lost 0 bases and the J segment 13 bases; nucleotides outside the gene matches: 12. The germline gives CDR1 SGHAT, CDR2 FQNNGV. In DNA form, the CDR3 reads TGTGCCAGCAGCTTAGATCACCTAGCGGGAGCGTTTGGACAGTTCTTC. Translation gives CASSLDHLAGAFGQFF.

This chain links TRBV11-1 with TRBJ1-5, with D possibly TRBD1 on 5 matching bases. Germline assignment: CDR1 SGHAT and CDR2 FQDESV (reference sequence). V was trimmed by 2 bases and J by 2 bases, leaving 13 bases between them. The CDR3 extends over 16 amino acids. In DNA form, the CDR3 reads TGTGCCAGCAGCTTATCTGGGGGGACCGGCAATCAGCCCCAGCATTTT. Encoded protein: CASSLSGGTGNQPQHF.

The gene calls are TRBV9 and TRBJ1-5; no definite D call. V was pared by 0 bases and J by 0 bases, with 10 bases between. CDR3 size: 16 residues. Germline lookup yields CDR1 SGDLS and CDR2 YYNGEE. CDR3 sequence reads: CASSVGPGFSNQPQHF. As DNA, the CDR3 is TGTGCCAGCAGCGTAGGTCCGGGATTTAGCAATCAGCCCCAGCATTTT.

DNA of the CDR3: TGCGCCAGCAGCAGGGGACTAGGTGAGGTGCGTGAGCAGTTCTTC. Translation: CASSRGLGEVREQFF. V gene TRBV5-1 combines with J gene TRBJ2-1, with TRBD2 identical over 8 bases. CDR1 is SGHRS and CDR2 is YFSETQ in the germline V gene. CDR3 length: 15 amino acids. The V gene end was trimmed by 4 bases and the J gene end by 9 bases; junction bases not matched to a gene: 12.

The V and J genes are TRBV28 and TRBJ1-1, with D perhaps TRBD1 (6 bases). Trimming took off 3 bases at V and 1 base at J, with 9 bases between the two ends. Germline values: CDR1 MDHEN, CDR2 SYDVKM. This CDR3 is built from 14 residues. CDR3 region: CASSFSRGNTEAFF. CDR3 DNA: TGTGCCAGCAGTTTCTCCAGGGGGAACACTGAAGCTTTCTTT.

The rearrangement links TRBV28 to TRBJ2-1, with D perhaps TRBD1 (6 bases). Trimming pared 11 bases from V and 0 bases from J, leaving 8 bases between. CDR1 is MDHEN, CDR2 SYDVKM, per germline. The CDR3 is 12 residues long. CDR3 nucleotide sequence: TGTGCCGGGGGCTACTCCTACAATGAGCAGTTCTTC. Translated: CAGGYSYNEQFF.

This chain joins TRBV9 and TRBJ2-3; 7 bases match TRBD1. This CDR3 is built from 17 residues. Trimming removed 0 bases from V and 4 bases from J; junction bases left unmatched: 11. CDR1 SGDLS and CDR2 YYNGEE come from the germline V gene. The chain's CDR3 is CASSVALTGILADTQYF. Here the CDR3 DNA reads TGTGCCAGCAGCGTAGCTCTGACAGGGATTCTAGCAGATACGCAGTATTTT. The whole variable domain, remainder taken from reference TRBV9 and TRBJ2-3, is DSGVTQTPKHLITATGQRVTLRCSPRSGDLSVYWYQQSLDQGLQFLIQYYNGEERAKGNILERFSAQQFPDLHSELNLSSLELGDSALYFCASSVALTGILADTQYFGPGTRLTVL.

The gene calls are TRBV30 and TRBJ2-5, with 9 bases identical to TRBD2. Germline V gives CDR1 GTSNPN, CDR2 SVGIG (reference sequence). The CDR3 is 14 residues long. The V and J ends lost 3 bases and 2 bases, in that order; junction bases with no gene match: 4. CDR3 bases: TGTGCCTGGAGGACTAGCGGACAACAAGAGACCCAGTACTTC. Translated, it gives CAWRTSGQQETQYF.

This clone came up once. The chain links TRBV5-1 to TRBJ2-1; the match to TRBD2 covers 12 bases. J lost 4 bases, V lost 5 bases, and 4 bases had no gene match. Germline loops: CDR1 SGHRS, CDR2 YFSETQ. The CDR3 contains 15 residues. CDR3 sequence: CASRSGLAGYNEQFF. The CDR3 coding sequence is TGCGCCAGCAGGTCCGGACTAGCGGGATACAATGAGCAGTTCTTC.

The table lists this clone with a count of one. V and J are TRBV7-2 and TRBJ2-7; 7 bases line up with TRBD2. In germline, CDR1 is SGHTA, CDR2 FQGNSA. The trim removed 3 bases at V and 6 bases at J, leaving 5 bases unmatched. The CDR3 covers 13 residues. The CDR3 loop reads CASSFGGSREQYF. The CDR3 coding sequence is TGTGCCAGCAGCTTTGGCGGGAGTCGCGAGCAGTACTTC.

Remarks on this clone: At one end the junction does not follow the germline gene, possibly because of a read error. The rearrangement joins TRBV7-7 to TRBJ2-5; TRBD1 matches 10 bases. The CDR3 contains 13 residues. Looked up from germline, CDR1 is SSHAT and CDR2 is FNYEAQ (reference sequence). DNA of the CDR3: TGTGCTAGCAGCCGGGACAGGGGAGAGACCCAGTACTTC. Translation: CASSRDRGETQYF.

Only a few counts were recorded for this clone. This chain links TRBV6-5 with TRBJ1-2; TRBD1 aligns across 10 bases. Germline V gene lookup returns CDR1 MNHEY and CDR2 SVGAGI. J was trimmed by 7 bases and V by 5 bases; bases with no gene match: 7. The CDR3 consists of 14 residues. The CDR3 DNA reads TGTGCCAGCAGTCCCCCCAGGACAGGGGGTGGCTACACCTTC. Translating gives CASSPPRTGGGYTF.

V is TRBV28 and J is TRBJ1-1; D gene unclear. Germline CDR1 and CDR2: MDHEN and SYDVKM. V was pared by 5 bases and J by 5 bases, with 18 bases between. CDR3 length: 15 residues. For the CDR3, the DNA is TGTGCCAGCAGTCGTCTTCCGAGCCTGAGGACTGAAGCTTTCTTT. Translated, it gives CASSRLPSLRTEAFF.

This CDR3 is CASSAQSGGLSNQPQHF. CDR3 bases: TGTGCCAGCAGTGCCCAAAGTGGGGGGTTGAGCAATCAGCCCCAGCATTTT. The V gene is TRBV6-1, the J gene TRBJ1-5, with D possibly matching TRBD1 (5 bases). The CDR3 length is 17 residues. Looked up from germline, CDR1 is MNHNS and CDR2 is SASEGT. Between the trimmed V and J ends, which lost 4 bases and 1 base, there was a span of 17 bases.